This T cell receptor (beta chain) emerged from a study of shared clonotypes between healthy human individuals. Points from the study as a whole: In a handful of donors, roughly 5.2% of naive CD4 clonotypes appeared in common.

This CDR3 contains 15 residues. Germline V lookup: CDR1 SNHLY, CDR2 FYNNEI. The V gene lost 2 bases and the J gene lost 4 bases, with 15 bases spanning the gap. Profiled with immunoSEQ multiplex PCR; TCRdb holds only in-frame clones, not every one. The table shows about 800,000 clones, with 96% occurring only once. As for this clone: Its antigen is currently unknown.

CD45RO-negative, CCR7-positively selected cells formed the naive CD8 fraction, excluding terminally differentiated effector memory CD45RA+ cells. The V and J genes are TRBV2 and TRBJ2-7; D is uncertain. Sequencing was carried out using naive CD8+ T cells sorted from blood. This TCR was recovered from a man under 40 in good health. The CDR3: CASSELAGSNYEQYF. The CDR3 region has the DNA TGTGCCAGCAGTGAATTAGCAGGAAGTAATTACGAGCAGTACTTC. The whole variable domain, filled in from reference TRBV2 and TRBJ2-7, reads EPEVTQTPSHQVTQMGQEVILRCVPISNHLYFYWYRQILGQKVEFLVSFYNNEISEKSEIFDDQFSVERPDGSNFTLKIRSTKLEDSAMYFCASSELAGSNYEQYFGPGTRLTVT.